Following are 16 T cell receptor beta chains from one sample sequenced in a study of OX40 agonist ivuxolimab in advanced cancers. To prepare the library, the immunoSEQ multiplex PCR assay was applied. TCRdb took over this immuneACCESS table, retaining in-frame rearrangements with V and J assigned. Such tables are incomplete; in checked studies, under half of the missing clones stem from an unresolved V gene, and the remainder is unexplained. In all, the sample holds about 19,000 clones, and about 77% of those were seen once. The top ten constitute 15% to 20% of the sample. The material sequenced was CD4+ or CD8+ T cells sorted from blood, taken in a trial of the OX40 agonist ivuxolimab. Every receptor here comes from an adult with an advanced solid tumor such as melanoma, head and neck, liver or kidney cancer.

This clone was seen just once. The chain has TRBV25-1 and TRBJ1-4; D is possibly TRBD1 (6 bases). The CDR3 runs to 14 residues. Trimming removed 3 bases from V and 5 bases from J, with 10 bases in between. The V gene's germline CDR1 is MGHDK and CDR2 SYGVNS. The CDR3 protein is CASSDWGRNEKLFF. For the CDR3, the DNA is TGTGCCAGCAGTGACTGGGGGCGGAATGAAAAACTGTTTTTT.

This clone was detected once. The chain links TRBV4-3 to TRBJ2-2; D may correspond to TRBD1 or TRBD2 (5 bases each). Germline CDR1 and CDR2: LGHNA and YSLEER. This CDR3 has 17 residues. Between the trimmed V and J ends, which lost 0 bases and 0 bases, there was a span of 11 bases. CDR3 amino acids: CASSQEPRGPNTGELFF. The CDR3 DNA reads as TGCGCCAGCAGCCAAGAACCCCGGGGCCCGAACACCGGGGAGCTGTTTTTT.

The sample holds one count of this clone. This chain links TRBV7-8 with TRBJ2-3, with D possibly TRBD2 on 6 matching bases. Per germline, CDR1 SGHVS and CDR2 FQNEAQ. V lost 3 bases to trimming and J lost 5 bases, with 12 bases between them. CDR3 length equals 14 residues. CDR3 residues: CASSFGTERDTQYF. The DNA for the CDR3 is TGTGCCAGCAGCTTCGGGACTGAAAGAGATACGCAGTATTTT.

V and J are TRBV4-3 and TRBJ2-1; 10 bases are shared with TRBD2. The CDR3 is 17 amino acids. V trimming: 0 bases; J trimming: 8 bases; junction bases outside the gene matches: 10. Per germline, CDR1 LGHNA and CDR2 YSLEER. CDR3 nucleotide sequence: TGCGCCAGCAGCCAAGAACGGGAAGCGGGGGGGCGTGATGAGCAGTTCTTC. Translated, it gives CASSQEREAGGRDEQFF.

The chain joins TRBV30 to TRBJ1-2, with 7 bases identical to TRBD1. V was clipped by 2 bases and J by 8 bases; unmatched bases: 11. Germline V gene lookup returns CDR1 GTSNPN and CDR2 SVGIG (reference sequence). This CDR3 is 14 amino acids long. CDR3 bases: TGTGCCTGGAGTACCATACAGGGGATAGGGGGCTACACCTTC. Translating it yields CAWSTIQGIGGYTF.

The CDR3 here is CASSLVGGGPLYEQYF. The DNA for the CDR3 is TGTGCCAGCAGCTTAGTAGGCGGGGGGCCCCTCTACGAGCAGTACTTC. V is TRBV7-2 and J is TRBJ2-7; TRBD2 matches at 8 bases. The CDR3 has 16 residues. Unmatched junction bases numbered 8, after V lost 1 base and J lost 3 bases. Germline CDR1 is SGHTA and CDR2 is FQGNSA.

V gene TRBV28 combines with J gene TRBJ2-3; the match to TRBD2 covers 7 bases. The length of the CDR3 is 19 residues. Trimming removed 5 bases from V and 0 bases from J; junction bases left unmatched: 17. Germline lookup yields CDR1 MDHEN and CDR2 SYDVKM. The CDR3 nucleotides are TGTGCCAGCAGTCCTGACCGGTGGGACTACAGCGCTAGCACAGATACGCAGTATTTT. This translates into CASSPDRWDYSASTDTQYF.

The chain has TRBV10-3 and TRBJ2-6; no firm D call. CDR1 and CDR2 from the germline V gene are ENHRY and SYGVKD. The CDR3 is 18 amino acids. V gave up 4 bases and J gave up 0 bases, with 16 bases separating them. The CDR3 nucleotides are TGTGCCATCAGTGGTTTGGGCACTGTCCGCTCTGGGGCCAACGTCCTGACTTTC. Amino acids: CAISGLGTVRSGANVLTF.

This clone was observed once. The CDR3 coding sequence is TGTGCCAGCAGTTGGACAGGACTTAATTCACCCCTCCACTTT. Protein sequence: CASSWTGLNSPLHF. This chain connects TRBV28 to TRBJ1-6, with 7 bases that match TRBD1. Germline values: CDR1 MDHEN, CDR2 SYDVKM. This CDR3 has 14 residues. Trimming at V came to 4 bases and at J to 6 bases, leaving 3 bases not matched to a gene.

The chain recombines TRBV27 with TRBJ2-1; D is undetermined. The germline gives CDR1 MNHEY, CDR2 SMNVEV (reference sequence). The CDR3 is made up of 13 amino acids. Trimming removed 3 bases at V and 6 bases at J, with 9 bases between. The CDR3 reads CASSLGSINEQFF. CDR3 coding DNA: TGTGCCAGCAGTTTGGGTAGCATCAATGAGCAGTTCTTC.

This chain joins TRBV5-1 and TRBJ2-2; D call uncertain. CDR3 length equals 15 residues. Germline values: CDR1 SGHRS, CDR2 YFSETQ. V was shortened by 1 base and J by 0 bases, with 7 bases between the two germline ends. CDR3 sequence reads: CASSLTTANTGELFF. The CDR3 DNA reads TGCGCCAGCAGCTTGACCACCGCGAACACCGGGGAGCTGTTTTTT.

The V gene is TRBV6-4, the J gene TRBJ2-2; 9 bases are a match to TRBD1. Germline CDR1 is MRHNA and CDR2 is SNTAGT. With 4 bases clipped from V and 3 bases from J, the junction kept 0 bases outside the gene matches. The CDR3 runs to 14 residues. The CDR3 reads CASSGTGDTGELFF. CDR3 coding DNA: TGTGCCAGCAGTGGGACAGGGGACACCGGGGAGCTGTTTTTT.

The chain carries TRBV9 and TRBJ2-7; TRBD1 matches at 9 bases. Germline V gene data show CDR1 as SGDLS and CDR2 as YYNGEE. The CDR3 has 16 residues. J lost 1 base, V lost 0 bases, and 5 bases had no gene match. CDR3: CASSVGGTGLSYEQYF. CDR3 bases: TGTGCCAGCAGCGTAGGAGGGACAGGGCTGTCCTACGAGCAGTACTTC.

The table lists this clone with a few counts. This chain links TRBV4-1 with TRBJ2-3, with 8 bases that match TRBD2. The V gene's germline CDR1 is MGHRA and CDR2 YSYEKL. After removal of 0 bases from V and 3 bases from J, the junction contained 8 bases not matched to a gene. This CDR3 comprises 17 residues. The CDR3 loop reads CASSQDDGGASTDTQYF. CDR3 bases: TGCGCCAGCAGCCAAGATGACGGGGGGGCCTCAACAGATACGCAGTATTTT.

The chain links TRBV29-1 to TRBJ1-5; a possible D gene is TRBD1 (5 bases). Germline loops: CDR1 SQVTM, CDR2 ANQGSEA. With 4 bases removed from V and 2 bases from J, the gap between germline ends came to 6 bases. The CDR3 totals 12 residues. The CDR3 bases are TGCAGCGTTGCACAGGGCAATCAGCCCCAGCATTTT. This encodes CSVAQGNQPQHF.

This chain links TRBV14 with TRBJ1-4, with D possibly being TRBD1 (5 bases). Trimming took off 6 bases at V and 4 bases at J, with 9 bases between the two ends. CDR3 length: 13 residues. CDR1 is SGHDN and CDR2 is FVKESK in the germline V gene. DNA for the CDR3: TGTGCCAGCAGTAGGGGATTTAATGAAAAACTGTTTTTT. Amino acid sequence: CASSRGFNEKLFF.